Listed below are T cell receptor beta chains from one sample, sequenced in a study of T cell responses to AZD1222 COVID-19 vaccine. The table came from immunoSEQ multiplex PCR; TCRdb's copy has only in-frame clones and leaves some out. The sample lists 100,000 to 150,000 clones; roughly 92% were seen once. The specimen was peripheral blood, collected 28 days after the second AZD1222 dose. The receptors shown here come from an adult who received the AZD1222 COVID-19 vaccine. CDR3s include the opening cysteine and the closing phenylalanine or tryptophan. A clone size is listed for some rows: how often the clone was seen (once, few, many), or a class if it is expanded.

TRBV2	once	CASSERGREPQHF
TRBV7-2	.	CASSGAEGKGQPQHF
TRBV12-5	.	CASGLVLTTEAFF
TRBV19	.	CASSILGYEQYF
TRBV7-3	.	CASSFSGRAYNEQFF
TRBV2	few	CASSVRGTEAFF
TRBV12-3/TRBV12-4	.	CASSKGLVYEQYF
TRBV5-1	.	CASSLGMTGAFTGELFF
TRBV29-1	.	CSVKNSGARKETQYF
TRBV6-6	.	CASSYSTRDTQYF
TRBV6-4	.	CASSGGETQYF
TRBV28	.	CASSSRGAGTDTQYF
TRBV2	once	CASIPEPARSTDTQYF
TRBV28	.	CASSPTESSYNSPLHF
TRBV18	.	CASSPPDGLGEKLFF
TRBV11-1	.	CASRGRSGGVSDTQYF
TRBV24-1	.	CATSDPGVGSTDTQYF